This T cell receptor (beta chain) was sequenced in a study of T cells in Graves' hyperthyroidism and ophthalmopathy. About the study: Blood from the periphery was taken at initial diagnosis, before any treatment. General observations from the study: In blood, most of the thyroid clonotypes expanded above 0.001 were also present.

CDR3 length: 17 residues. After removal of 6 bases from V and 4 bases from J, the junction contained 14 bases not matched to a gene. Germline V gives CDR1 MDHEN, CDR2 SYDVKM. Clinical Activity Scores of at least 3, NOSPECS grades of at least 4 and durations under 3 months characterized ophthalmopathy patients. The diagnostic basis comprised clinical symptoms, serum thyroxine and TRAb, thyroid ultrasound and orbital computed tomography. The CDR3 regions of TCR beta were amplified from RNA transcripts. Carried out on the TCR CDR3, a first-round RT-PCR used the HTBI primer set. MiXCR, applied by TCRdb to the multiplex PCR reads, yields one record per CDR3 protein. This table holds fewer than 450,000 distinct CDR3 sequences, 12% to 15% found once. This clonotype was seen only a few times. The antigen is unknown.

The chain combines TRBV28 with TRBJ2-3; 9 bases fit TRBD2. Sequenced material: blood. This TCR derives from an older woman with Graves' ophthalmopathy. CDR3 DNA: TGTGCCAGCAGCCCCCTCTTAGCGGGAGTTGGCTCAGATACGCAGTATTTT. Translated, it gives CASSPLLAGVGSDTQYF.